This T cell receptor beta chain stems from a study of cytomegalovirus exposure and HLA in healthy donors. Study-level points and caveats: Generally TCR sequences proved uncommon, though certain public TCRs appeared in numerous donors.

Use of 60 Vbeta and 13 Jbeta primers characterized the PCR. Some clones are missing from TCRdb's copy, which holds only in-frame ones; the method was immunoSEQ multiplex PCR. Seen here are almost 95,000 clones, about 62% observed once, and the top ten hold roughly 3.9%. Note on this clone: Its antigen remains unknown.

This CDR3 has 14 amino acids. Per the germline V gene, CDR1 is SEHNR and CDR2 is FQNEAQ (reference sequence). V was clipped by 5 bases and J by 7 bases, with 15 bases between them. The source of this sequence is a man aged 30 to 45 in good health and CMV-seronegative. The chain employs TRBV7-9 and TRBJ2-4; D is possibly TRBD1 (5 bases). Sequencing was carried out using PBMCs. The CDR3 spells CASSPALGANIQYF. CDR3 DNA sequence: TGTGCCAGCAGCCCCGCTCTAGGGGCCAACATTCAGTACTTC.